This T cell receptor beta chain was found in a study of T cell responses to AZD1222 COVID-19 vaccine. Germline assignment: CDR1 MNHEY and CDR2 SMNVEV (reference sequence). V dropped 0 bases and J dropped 6; count of bases not matched to a gene: 7. CDR3 length: 17 residues. TCRdb's table, derived via immunoSEQ multiplex PCR, lists solely in-frame clones and lacks some. The sample lists approximately 140,000 clones, about 89% occurring once. The V gene is TRBV27, the J gene TRBJ2-1, with 11 bases matching TRBD2. Sequenced here: peripheral blood, sampled 28 days after the second dose of the MenACWY control vaccine. The receptor's source is an adult who received the MenACWY meningococcal vaccine as a control. This chain's CDR3 is CASSLSRGTSGGNEQFF. The CDR3 DNA sequence: TGTGCCAGCAGTTTATCGAGGGGGACTAGCGGAGGCAATGAGCAGTTCTTC.